Listed below are T cell receptor beta chains from one sample, sequenced in a study of shared clonotypes between healthy human individuals. The protocol was immunoSEQ multiplex PCR, while the TCRdb copy is restricted to in-frame clones and leaves out a portion. Of some 630,000 clones in the sample, 60% to 80% are singletons; the top ten hold about 2%. Sequenced: memory CD4+ T cells sorted from blood. The source is a woman aged 25 to 39 in good health. The CDR3 runs from the conserved cysteine through the conserved F or W. Each record gives: J gene, clone size, D gene, V gene, CDR3 DNA, CDR3 protein. D genes are given only for firm matches. Clone size appears in some rows only: once, few, many, or a class for an expanded clone.

TRBJ1-3	NA	TRBD1	TRBV7-2	TGTGCCAGCAGCTTACTTGGACAGGGGTCTGGAAACACCATATATTTT	CASSLLGQGSGNTIYF
TRBJ2-7	NA	NA	TRBV28	TGTGCCAGCAGTTTATCAGCGTGGGGGACTGAGCAGTACTTC	CASSLSAWGTEQYF
TRBJ2-2	NA	TRBD2	TRBV5-1	TGCGCCAGCAGTGCGGGAGAGGGCGCGACCGGGGAGCTGTTTTTT	CASSAGEGATGELFF
TRBJ2-7	NA	NA	TRBV30	TGTGCCTGGGGGGGACAACCCACCTACGAGCAGTACTTC	CAWGGQPTYEQYF
TRBJ1-1	NA	NA	TRBV27	TGTGCCAGCAGTTCCGGGTTAAGGGACTACCGTCGGGCTTTCTTT	CASSSGLRDYRRAFF
TRBJ2-5	once	TRBD1	TRBV9	TGTGCCAGCAGCGTAGGCCCCGGGACAGGGGGCTCGGAGACCCAGTACTTC	CASSVGPGTGGSETQYF
TRBJ2-5	NA	TRBD1	TRBV29-1	TGCAGCGGATCCGACAGGGGGCTTGGGGAGACCCAGTACTTC	CSGSDRGLGETQYF
TRBJ1-1	NA	TRBD1	TRBV7-2	TGTGCCAGCAGCTTAGGTCCAGGGGGCAACACTGAAGCTTTCTTT	CASSLGPGGNTEAFF
TRBJ1-2	NA	NA	TRBV21-1	TGTGCCAGCAGCATAGGACAGGCCGGCTATGGCTACACCTTC	CASSIGQAGYGYTF
TRBJ1-5	once	TRBD1	TRBV19	TGTGCCAGTAGCCCGACAGGGGGGCATCAGCCCCAGCATTTT	CASSPTGGHQPQHF
TRBJ1-1	NA	NA	TRBV27	TGTGCCAGCAGTCGTCAGGGCCCAAACACTGAAGCTTTCTTT	CASSRQGPNTEAFF
TRBJ1-1	once	NA	TRBV19	TGTGCCAGTAGTCCAAGGACGGACAACACTGAAGCTTTCTTT	CASSPRTDNTEAFF
TRBJ2-7	NA	NA	TRBV30	TGTGCCTGGAGGGGGGTCCTGAGCTCCTACGAGCAGTACTTC	CAWRGVLSSYEQYF
TRBJ2-7	NA	NA	TRBV2	TGTGCCACGCAGGGTATTACCTACGAGCAGTACTTC	CATQGITYEQYF
TRBJ2-2	many	NA	TRBV29-1	TGCAGTGGAATTAAGGGGACGTACACCGGGGAGCTGTTTTTT	CSGIKGTYTGELFF
TRBJ2-5	NA	TRBD1	TRBV5-6	TGTGCCAGCAGCTTGGGACAGGGAGCGACCCAGTACTTC	CASSLGQGATQYF
TRBJ2-1	NA	TRBD2	TRBV18	TGTGCCAGCTCACCACCTAGCGGGACGTCCAATGAGCAGTTCTTC	CASSPPSGTSNEQFF
TRBJ2-1	few	TRBD2	TRBV27	TGTGCCAGCACCGGCGGGAGTGGTTCCTACAATGAGCAGTTCTTC	CASTGGSGSYNEQFF
TRBJ2-3	NA	NA	TRBV18	TGTGCCAGCTCAACGACAGGGGAGGGAGATACGCAGTATTTT	CASSTTGEGDTQYF
TRBJ2-7	once	NA	TRBV5-6	TGTGCCAGCAGCAGTGACAGGAGGGGCTACGAGCAGTACTTC	CASSSDRRGYEQYF
TRBJ1-2	NA	NA	TRBV28	TGTGCCAGCAGTTTACCGCATGGCTACACCTTC	CASSLPHGYTF
TRBJ2-5	NA	NA	TRBV19	TGTGCCAGTAGTCGGGCGGGGAGGCGAGAGACCCAGTACTTC	CASSRAGRRETQYF
TRBJ1-1	NA	NA	TRBV2	TGTGCCAGCAGTGATAGTTTACGAAACACTGAAGCTTTCTTT	CASSDSLRNTEAFF
TRBJ2-1	NA	NA	TRBV15	TGTGCCACCAGCAGACGCAGGGATGAGCAGTTCTTC	CATSRRRDEQFF
TRBJ2-7	NA	TRBD2	TRBV30	TGTGCCTGGAGTCCCACTCCTTTACTGACTAGCGGGAGTATTTACGAGCAGTACTTC	CAWSPTPLLTSGSIYEQYF
TRBJ2-2	many	NA	TRBV5-1	TGCGCCAGCAGCTTGAGAGGGGATGCCGGGGAGCTGTTTTTT	CASSLRGDAGELFF
TRBJ2-7	few	NA	TRBV5-1	TGCGCCAGCAGCTTGGGCGGATTCAACTCCTACGAGCAGTACTTC	CASSLGGFNSYEQYF
TRBJ2-7	NA	TRBD2	TRBV5-1	TGCGCCAGCAGCTTGGCTGGCGGGGGACGATCCTACGAGCAGTACTTC	CASSLAGGGRSYEQYF